This T cell receptor (beta chain) was identified in a study of T cell repertoires in cytomegalovirus infection. Study context: Recently identified HLA-C-restricted CMV epitopes were used, and well-studied HLA-B-restricted CMV epitopes were used as well. Carrying CMV and the relevant HLA type showed in public TCR beta signatures. Overall study findings and caveats: It was HLA-C-restricted CMV-specific TCR beta clonotypes that dominated the response ex vivo.

The CDR3 runs 14 residues. The junction had 4 bases not matched to a gene; V was cut back by 5 bases and J by 1 base. Germline values: CDR1 MNHNS, CDR2 SASEGT. One entry per CDR3 protein, called by TCRdb with MiXCR from the reads. The repertoire holds about 69,000 distinct CDR3 sequences, with about 26% as singletons. At least ten counts were recorded for this clonotype. The antigen remains undetermined. The chain is built from TRBV6-1 and TRBJ2-5; 7 positions match TRBD1. This receptor was taken from a human donor in good health (CMV status not recorded). Some clones in this sample may be carry-over from other donors' samples. The sample here was CD8+ T cells from cultured PBMCs, taken from culture after CMV antigen stimulation. CDR3 DNA sequence: TGTGCCAGCAGTAAGGACAGGACCCAAGAGACCCAGTACTTC. As protein: CASSKDRTQETQYF.